A selection of T cell receptor beta chains follows, all from one sample in a study of T-cell reconstitution after alpha-beta-depleted transplantation in children. TCRdb redid the calling of the PCR reads with MiXCR, one entry per CDR3 protein. The sample has about 500,000 distinct CDR3 sequences, about 30% seen once. The sample consisted of PBMCs from the stem cell graft donor, taken from the stem cell graft. Receptors were obtained from a human donor who donated a stem cell graft to a child with aplastic anemia. Both conserved end residues are part of each CDR3. A D gene is named only where the DNA matches it firmly. Expanded clones get a size class; other rows say once, few or many, or leave the size out.

>13|NA|TRBJ2-1|NA|TRBV5-1
TGCGCCAGCAGCTTGGACAGATTGTATGAGCAGTTCTTC
CASSLDRLYEQFF
>14|few|TRBJ2-5|NA|TRBV24-1
TGTGCCACCAGTGATTCGTGGGGGAGGGAGACCCAGTACTTC
CATSDSWGRETQYF
>12|NA|TRBJ2-1|NA|TRBV15
TGTGCCACCAGCACCACTAAAAGGGAGCAGTTCTTC
CATSTTKREQFF
>14|NA|TRBJ1-2|NA|TRBV25-1
TGTGCCAGCAGTGTGTTTTTGCTGAACTATGGCTACACCTTC
CASSVFLLNYGYTF
>15|few|TRBJ2-1|TRBD2|TRBV30
TGTGCCTGGAGTCCAGGGACTAGCGCGCGCAATGAGCAGTTCTTC
CAWSPGTSARNEQFF
>13|NA|TRBJ2-7|TRBD2|TRBV20-1
TGCAGTGCTAGACAAGCGGGAGGCTACGAGCAGTACTTC
CSARQAGGYEQYF
>12|few|TRBJ2-4|NA|TRBV20-1
TGCAGTGCCATGCCCCTCAAAAACATTCAGTACTTC
CSAMPLKNIQYF
>13|few|TRBJ2-7|TRBD1|TRBV9
TGTGCCAGCAGCCCTGCCCAGGGGGCCGAGCAGTACTTC
CASSPAQGAEQYF
>14|NA|TRBJ1-6|NA|TRBV27
TGTGCCAGCAGCAAAAAACAGGGTTCGGCACCCCTCCACTTT
CASSKKQGSAPLHF
>16|NA|TRBJ1-2|TRBD1|TRBV19
TGTGCCAGTCAGAAGCCGACAGGGCTCGGCGATTATGGCTACACCTTC
CASQKPTGLGDYGYTF
>16|few|TRBJ1-1|NA|TRBV20-1
TGCAGTGCTAGGGACCCGGGACGGATGTTGAACACTGAAGCTTTCTTT
CSARDPGRMLNTEAFF
>15|NA|TRBJ1-1|NA|TRBV5-1
TGCGCCAGCAGCATTACAGGAGGGATGAACACTGAAGCTTTCTTT
CASSITGGMNTEAFF
>13|many|TRBJ1-5|NA|TRBV6-2/TRBV6-3
TGTGCCAGCAGTCGGGACGGGACATCGCCCCAGCATTTT
CASSRDGTSPQHF
>14|few|TRBJ2-1|TRBD1|TRBV12-3/TRBV12-4
TGTGCCAGCAGCCGGGACAGAACCTACAATGAGCAGTTCTTC
CASSRDRTYNEQFF
>15|NA|TRBJ2-1|NA|TRBV6-2/TRBV6-3
TGTGCCAGCAGTACGAGACGGACCGCCTACAATGAGCAGTTCTTC
CASSTRRTAYNEQFF
>16|NA|TRBJ2-3|NA|TRBV7-2
TGTGCCAGCAGCCCGGCCCGATCACTACTGGCAGATACGCAGTATTTT
CASSPARSLLADTQYF
>15|NA|TRBJ1-5|NA|TRBV7-2
TGTGCCAGCAGCTTAGATGTCCTCAGGGGCCAGCCCCAGCATTTT
CASSLDVLRGQPQHF
>14|few|TRBJ2-3|NA|TRBV20-1
TGCAGTGCTACCCGGGACGGTCGCACAGATACGCAGTATTTT
CSATRDGRTDTQYF